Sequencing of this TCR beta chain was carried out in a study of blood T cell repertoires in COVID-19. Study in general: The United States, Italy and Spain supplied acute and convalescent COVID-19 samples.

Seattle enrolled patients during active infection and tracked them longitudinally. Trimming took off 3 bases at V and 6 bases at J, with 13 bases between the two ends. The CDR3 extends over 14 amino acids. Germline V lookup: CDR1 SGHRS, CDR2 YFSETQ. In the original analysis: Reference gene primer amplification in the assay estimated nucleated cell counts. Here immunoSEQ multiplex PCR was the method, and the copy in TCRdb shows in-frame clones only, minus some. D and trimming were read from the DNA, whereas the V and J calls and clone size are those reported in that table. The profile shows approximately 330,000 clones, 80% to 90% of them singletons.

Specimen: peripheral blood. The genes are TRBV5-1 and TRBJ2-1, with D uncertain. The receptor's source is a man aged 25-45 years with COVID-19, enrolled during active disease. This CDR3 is CASSSTLVGNEQFF. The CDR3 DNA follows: TGCGCCAGCAGCTCAACCTTAGTCGGCAATGAGCAGTTCTTC.